This paragraph reports one T cell receptor (beta chain). In its sample, this clonotype was seen a few times. No cognate antigen has been identified for it. No clone much larger than this one lies a single base away; base qualities are absent. The sample belongs to a study of T cells in Graves' hyperthyroidism and ophthalmopathy (dated by TCRdb to between 2018 and 2021). Concerning the study at large: Peripheral blood samples were taken at the time of initial diagnosis, prior to any treatment. For training and testing, the 95 to 100 patients in the discovery cohort were randomly divided in a 7:3 ratio. A discovery cohort of approximately 100 patients, 43 with Graves' ophthalmopathy and under 60 with stable Graves' hyperthyroidism, was used to find distinguishing TCR V-J signatures. After blood sampling, hyperthyroidism patients were treated with methimazole at a starting dose of 30 mg daily, and ophthalmopathy patients were treated with high-dose intravenous methylprednisolone. In several Graves' hyperthyroidism patients, the study also compared T-cell repertoires from thyroid tissue with T-cell repertoires from blood. TCR Vbeta CDR3 sequencing of some 140 peripheral blood samples (under 45 ophthalmopathy, about 80 hyperthyroidism and approximately 17 progressor patients) is reported in the paper. Whether ophthalmopathy could be predicted prospectively was tested in an independent validation cohort made up of 18 to 20 hyperthyroidism patients plus 17 patients who later progressed to ophthalmopathy.

The TCR beta CDR3 regions were amplified from RNA transcripts. The first round of RT-PCR for the TCR CDR3 was performed with the HTBI primer set and the Qiagen OneStep RT-PCR kit. The libraries were constructed in a second round of multiplex PCR and then size-selected and purified. Libraries were sequenced paired-end with 100 bp reads on an Illumina HiSeq2000. On the authors' methods: Raw data were processed with SOAPnuke, discarding reads with adapters, uncalled bases, mean Phred below 15, or no exact constant-primer or identifier match. COPE v1.2.5 was used to merge the high-quality paired reads, and each unique nucleotide sequence was defined as a clonotype. Clonotypes were aligned to IMGT TRBV, TRBD and TRBJ reference segments using MiTCR v1.1. Only V-J combinations with frequency above 0.0001, covering 99.2% of repertoires, were analysed. The TCS score was defined as F50 (clonal expansion) divided by E x V (chaos), with BLOSUM62-based TCRdist calculated between CDR3 peptides within each V-J. Welch's t-statistics and random forest reduced some 510 V-J features to around 14, which were used in a naive Bayes classifier (R e1071). TCRdb itself trimmed the public reads at Q25 with fastp, ran MiXCR and retained productive beta chains. Records with the same CDR3 protein are collapsed into one entry carrying the most frequent genes and DNA. TCRdb's processing, not the authors' own work, is the source of the V and J calls. In this sample the table shows about 600,000 distinct CDR3 sequences, more than 15% of which occur a single time. Jointly, the top ten make up approximately 3.5% of the sample.

CDR1 and CDR2 (KGHSY, FQNENV) derive from the germline V gene. The CDR3 starts with the cysteine, ends with the phenylalanine, and has 13 residues. Only the CDR3 DNA stays, 39 bases, in frame from base 1. V lost 3 bases and J lost 2 bases; the stretch between them is 7 bases long. What the study reported, not specific to this receptor: Most expanded thyroid clonotypes (frequency above 0.001) were also found in blood, which suggests that blood repertoires may mirror thyroid immune responses. A model built on a 13 V-J signature distinguished ophthalmopathy from stable hyperthyroidism, reaching roughly 88% sensitivity and about 81% specificity in cross-validation and 80%/75% in testing. In validation, the model predicted progression to ophthalmopathy with around 71% sensitivity and roughly 75% specificity, a median of approximately 6.5 months before onset. Sample size was not statistically predetermined, and blinding of investigators to group allocation was not performed.

Moderately to severely active disease, a Clinical Activity Score of at least 3, a NOSPECS grade of at least 4, and a duration under 3 months were present in ophthalmopathy patients. Patients with uncontrolled infections, other autoimmune diseases, pregnancy or lactation were excluded. Diagnoses relied on clinical symptoms, serum thyroxine and TRAb, thyroid ultrasound and orbital computed tomography. PBMCs were separated from roughly 10 ml of fresh peripheral blood using Ficoll-Paque density gradient centrifugation. Trizol reagent was used to extract total RNA, and RNA quality was then checked on an Agilent 2100 Bioanalyzer.

Sequenced input: blood. This sequence uses TRBV16 and TRBJ1-1, with the D gene not confidently named. The TCR comes from a woman in her 40s with Graves' ophthalmopathy. The bases are TGTGCCAGCAGCCAGACACCAAACACTGAAGCTTTCTTT. It codes for CASSQTPNTEAFF.